The source of this T cell receptor beta chain is a study of Graves' ophthalmopathy and Graves' hyperthyroidism. General study results and limits: The model predicted ophthalmopathy progression with around 69% sensitivity and around 72% specificity.

The junction had 3 bases not matched to a gene; V was cut back by 1 base and J by 1 base. Germline CDR1 is SEHNR and CDR2 is FQNEAQ (reference sequence). The CDR3 has 15 amino acids. Aged 18 to 65, hyperthyroidism patients had been newly diagnosed, with under 2 months' duration. Exclusion covered patients with other autoimmune diseases or uncontrolled infections (as well as pregnancy or lactation). The diagnosis combined clinical symptoms, thyroxine, TRAb, thyroid ultrasound and orbital computed tomography scans. Amplification targeted the TCR beta CDR3 regions, with RNA transcripts as the source material. RT-PCR with HTBI primers came first, then second-round multiplex PCR. From the multiplex PCR reads, TCRdb called clonotypes with MiXCR, one entry per CDR3 protein. Among around 1,200,000 distinct CDR3 sequences, less than 45% were seen once, and the ten largest hold over 8.5%. Comment on this clonotype: Its antigen is undetermined.

The sample was peripheral blood or thyroid tissue (not recorded which). The receptor's source is an adult man with Graves' hyperthyroidism. V gene TRBV7-9 combines with J gene TRBJ1-1; 7 bases line up with TRBD1. CDR3 loop: CASSLVTGPNTEAFF. The CDR3 DNA reads TGTGCCAGCAGCTTAGTGACAGGGCCGAACACTGAAGCTTTCTTT.